What follows are 25 T cell receptor beta chains derived from one specimen sequenced in a study of blood T cells in healthy people across ages. With a J-beta primer mix and a sample-barcoded 5' primer, a second PCR ran about 7 to 12 cycles. MiXCR was run by TCRdb on the 5' RACE reads, yielding one entry per CDR3 protein. The data contain about 780,000 distinct CDR3 sequences, 46% of them singletons. Sequencing used blood. Source of these receptors: an elderly man in good health.

In regard to this clonotype: The CDR3 does not end in the conserved phenylalanine or tryptophan, so this is likely a read error. The rearrangement uses TRBV7-2 and TRBJ2-1; D remains unclear. CDR1 is SGHTA, CDR2 FQGNSA, per germline. The CDR3 contains 14 residues. Trimming took 5 bases from V and 9 from J, leaving 17 bases between them. The CDR3 DNA reads TGTGCCAGCAGCGCCCCCCCACTCCGGAGTGAGCAGTTCTCC. This gives the protein CASSAPPLRSEQFS.

V gene TRBV7-6 combines with J gene TRBJ2-6; TRBD1 might be the D (5 bases). CDR3 length: 17 amino acids. V shed 5 bases and J shed 0 bases, with 14 bases lying between them. CDR1 is SGHVS, CDR2 FNYEAQ, per germline. CDR3 DNA sequence: TGTGCCAGCAGCAGGGGCGCCGTTCCCTCTGGGGCCAACGTCCTGACTTTC. It yields the protein CASSRGAVPSGANVLTF.

V usage is TRBV28 and J usage is TRBJ2-5; 7 nucleotides agree with TRBD1. With the DNA end fitting TRBJ2-7 better, the J assignment may be wrong. Germline V gene data show CDR1 as MDHEN and CDR2 as SYDVKM. The CDR3 runs 14 residues. This chain's CDR3 is CASSRQGDVYEQYF. The DNA of the CDR3 is TGTGCCAGCAGTAGACAGGGAGACGTGTACGAGCAGTACTTC.

This rearrangement joins TRBV7-2 to TRBJ2-1, with D possibly being TRBD1 (6 bases). The V end lost 7 bases, the J end lost 6 bases, and 16 bases lay between the germline ends. This CDR3 spans 14 amino acids. Germline V gene data show CDR1 as SGHTA and CDR2 as FQGNSA. The DNA for the CDR3 is TGTGCCAGCATCAGGGGTGGGAATGGCAATGAGCAGTTCTTC. As protein: CASIRGGNGNEQFF.

The chain couples TRBV18 to TRBJ2-7; 9 bases align to TRBD2. V lost 3 bases, J lost 1 base, and 4 bases stayed unmatched. This CDR3 has 15 amino acids. Germline CDR1 KGHSH, CDR2 LQKENI. As DNA, the CDR3 is TGTGCCAGCTCACCTGCAGCGGGAGGTTCCTACGAGCAGTACTTC. It encodes CASSPAAGGSYEQYF. Together with reference TRBV18 and TRBJ2-7, the CDR3 gives the full variable domain: NAGVMQNPRHLVRRRGQEARLRCSPMKGHSHVYWYRQLPEEGLKFMVYLQKENIIDESGMPKERFSAEFPKEGPSILRIQQVVRGDSAAYFCASSPAAGGSYEQYFGPGTRLTVT.

This sequence joins TRBV12-3 or TRBV12-4 and TRBJ2-1; 10 bases are a match to TRBD2. This CDR3 comprises 14 residues. The V segment lost 4 bases and the J segment 7 bases; nucleotides outside the gene matches: 4. DNA of the CDR3: TGTGCCAGCAGTTCGGTGACTAGCGGGAATGAGCAGTTCTTC. Residues: CASSSVTSGNEQFF.

The chain uses TRBV10-2 and TRBJ1-2; maybe TRBD1 (6 bases). V was trimmed by 6 bases and J by 6 bases, leaving 14 bases between them. The CDR3 is 13 residues long. Germline V gene sequence: CDR1 WSHSY, CDR2 SAAADI. The CDR3 nucleotides read TGCGCCAGCAGGGACAGCCATCTAGATGGCTACACCTTC. Amino acid sequence: CASRDSHLDGYTF.

CDR3 in amino acids: CASSITKGTYEQYF. The CDR3 DNA reads TGTGCCAGTAGTATTACAAAGGGAACCTACGAGCAGTACTTC. J is TRBJ2-7 and V is TRBV19; D gene uncertain. V dropped 3 bases and J dropped 2 bases, with 11 bases sitting between them. Germline CDR1 and CDR2: LNHDA and SQIVND (reference sequence). This CDR3 spans 14 amino acids.

This clonotype was observed a few times. J is TRBJ2-7 and V is TRBV25-1; D unresolved. This CDR3 is 13 amino acids long. The germline CDR1 and CDR2 sequences are MGHDK and SYGVNS. V was shortened by 10 bases and J by 2 bases, with 15 bases between the two germline ends. CDR3 nucleotides: TGTGCCACTACCGATTCGTTCACCTACGAGCAGTACTTC. Its protein is CATTDSFTYEQYF.

The gene calls are TRBV12-3 or TRBV12-4 and TRBJ2-2, with 9 bases identical to TRBD2. This CDR3 region has 17 residues. J lost 6 bases, V lost 3 bases, and 11 bases had no gene match. CDR3 nucleotides: TGTGCCAGCAGTTTCTCCACTAGCGGGTCTTCTCCCGGGGAGCTGTTTTTT. Translating gives CASSFSTSGSSPGELFF.

This clonotype was counted between two and nine times. The V call is TRBV6-5, the J call TRBJ1-2; D is ambiguous. Per germline, CDR1 MNHEY and CDR2 SVGAGI. This CDR3 has 14 amino acids. The V end lost 6 bases, the J end lost 0 bases, and 11 bases lay between the germline ends. CDR3 bases: TGTGCCAGCAGAAAGACGGCTACTAACTATGGCTACACCTTC. Its protein product is CASRKTATNYGYTF.

The CDR3 nucleotides read TGTGCCAGCAGCCAAGATATGGACAGCGGATACACCTTC. Its protein is CASSQDMDSGYTF. This chain uses TRBV14 with TRBJ1-2, with a possible D match to TRBD1 (6 bases). V was trimmed by 0 bases and J by 11 bases, leaving 13 bases between them. This CDR3 has 13 residues. Germline V gene sequence: CDR1 SGHDN, CDR2 FVKESK.

This chain connects TRBV27 to TRBJ1-2; the match to TRBD1 covers 7 bases. Germline CDR1 MNHEY, CDR2 SMNVEV (reference sequence). This CDR3 has 13 residues. The ends lost 6 bases at V and 6 bases at J; junction bases unmatched: 7. CDR3 bases: TGTGCCAGCAGCCACCCGACAGGGAATGGCTACACCTTC. This translates into CASSHPTGNGYTF.

The chain couples TRBV5-1 to TRBJ2-2, with 10 bases identical to TRBD2. Trimming removed 4 bases from V and 0 bases from J; junction bases left unmatched: 6. The germline V gene encodes CDR1 SGHRS and CDR2 YFSETQ. CDR3 size: 17 residues. CDR3 nucleotide sequence: TGCGCCAGCAGCGATTTAGCGGGAGGCTCGAACACCGGGGAGCTGTTTTTT. It encodes CASSDLAGGSNTGELFF.

The V and J genes are TRBV6-1 and TRBJ2-7; maybe TRBD2 (6 bases). The CDR3 has 17 residues. Trimming took 6 bases from V and 0 from J, leaving 21 bases between them. The germline V gene has CDR1 MNHNS and CDR2 SASEGT. The DNA of the CDR3 is TGTGCCAGCAGCAAGCAAGGTTTCGACGGGGGCTCCTACGAGCAGTACTTC. The encoded protein is CASSKQGFDGGSYEQYF.

V and J are TRBV11-3 and TRBJ2-7; D is unclear. The CDR3 is 13 residues long. The V gene's germline CDR1 is SGHNT and CDR2 YENEEA. V was clipped by 0 bases and J by 5 bases, with 8 bases between them. The CDR3 protein is CASSLDLVNEQYF. DNA of the CDR3: TGTGCCAGCAGCTTAGATTTGGTTAACGAGCAGTACTTC.

This clonotype was observed a few times. This chain links TRBV5-1 with TRBJ1-1, with D tentatively TRBD1 (5 bases). V lost 0 bases and J lost 7, with 19 bases in between. This CDR3 is built from 16 residues. Germline V gives CDR1 SGHRS, CDR2 YFSETQ. As DNA, the CDR3 is TGCGCCAGCAGCTTGGCGACAGCAGCCCAGAATGGTGAAGCTTTCTTT. Protein sequence: CASSLATAAQNGEAFF.

This clonotype was seen a few times. The chain couples TRBV29-1 to TRBJ2-7, with 11 bases aligning to TRBD1. Germline V gene lookup returns CDR1 SQVTM and CDR2 ANQGSEA. V lost 5 bases, J lost 5 bases, and 8 bases stayed unmatched. The CDR3 consists of 14 residues. In nucleotides, the CDR3 is TGCAGCGTTAGCGGGGACAGGGGGTTCCACGAGCAGTACTTC. It is translated as CSVSGDRGFHEQYF.

This clonotype was seen a handful of times. The chain uses TRBV12-3 or TRBV12-4 and TRBJ2-7; the match to TRBD1 covers 10 bases. The CDR3 is made up of 17 amino acids. With V trimmed by 6 bases and J by 1 base, 12 bases remained unmatched. The CDR3 spells CASSLRMGQGLSYEQYF. CDR3 DNA sequence: TGTGCCAGCAGCCTTCGAATGGGACAGGGGTTATCCTACGAGCAGTACTTC.

This clonotype has at least ten counts. The rearrangement links TRBV28 to TRBJ2-1, with 13 bases fitting TRBD2. This CDR3 spans 19 amino acids. Germline lookup yields CDR1 MDHEN and CDR2 SYDVKM. With V trimmed by 7 bases and J by 6 bases, 18 bases remained unmatched. The CDR3 here is CASIKGGTSGITGVNEQFF. CDR3 in DNA: TGTGCCAGCATCAAAGGCGGGACTAGCGGGATCACGGGTGTCAATGAGCAGTTCTTC.

Regarding this clonotype: Its ends do not fully match the called genes, so a read error is possible. The rearrangement links TRBV6-5 to TRBJ2-7; 9 nucleotides match TRBD1. From germline, CDR1 is MNHEY and CDR2 SVGAGI. The CDR3 contains 13 residues. In nucleotides, the CDR3 is TGCGCCAGCACGTCGGACAGGGGCTACGGGCAGTACTTC. It is translated as CASTSDRGYGQYF.

This clonotype was recorded many times. The chain's CDR3 is CASSHPGGAKNIQYF. CDR3 in DNA: TGTGCCAGCAGTCACCCCGGGGGCGCCAAAAACATTCAGTACTTC. This chain joins TRBV12-3 or TRBV12-4 and TRBJ2-4; D is perhaps TRBD1 or TRBD2 (6 bases each). The CDR3 length is 15 residues. V was clipped by 5 bases and J by 1 base, with 12 bases between them.

This clonotype was observed a handful of times. This chain connects TRBV20-1 to TRBJ2-1; the match to TRBD2 covers 9 bases. The germline V gene has CDR1 DFQATT and CDR2 SNEGSKA (reference sequence). This CDR3 region has 13 residues. V was pared by 5 bases and J by 6 bases, with 5 bases of the junction left unmatched. The CDR3 is CSARGLARNEQFF. CDR3 DNA: TGCAGTGCTCGCGGACTAGCGCGCAATGAGCAGTTCTTC.

Worth noting for this clonotype: One end of the junction fails to match germline, which may point to a read error. The rearrangement uses TRBV28 and TRBJ2-1; 9 nucleotides align to TRBD2. The germline gives CDR1 MDHEN, CDR2 SYDVKM. CDR3 size: 15 residues. CDR3 sequence reads: CAGSQPGLADDEQFF. As DNA, the CDR3 is TGTGCCGGCAGCCAACCGGGACTAGCAGACGATGAGCAGTTCTTC.

This rearrangement joins TRBV5-1 to TRBJ1-2, with TRBD1 matching over 8 bases. Germline assignment: CDR1 SGHRS and CDR2 YFSETQ. The CDR3 covers 14 residues. V shed 2 bases and J 12 bases; nucleotides not matched to a gene: 12. The CDR3 DNA sequence: TGCGCCAGCAGCTTCACCTGGACAGGGAAAGGCCACACCTTC. Its protein is CASSFTWTGKGHTF.